These 14 T cell receptor beta chains share one sample of origin, sequenced in a study of CXCR3-negative and CXCR3-positive naive CD8 T cells. The study, taken as a whole, reports: In CXCR3-positive naive cells, the TRB CDR3s were more hydrophobic than in CXCR3-negative naive cells.

No antigen has been identified for these receptors. TRB cDNA was prepared as libraries by UMI-labeled 5' RACE. Using the 5' RACE reads, TCRdb records one entry per CDR3 protein without DNA. The sample features some 150,000 distinct CDR3 sequences, with roughly 0.41% in its top ten. The sequenced sample was naive CXCR3+ CD8+ T cells from blood. Subset in this sample: CD45RO-CCR7+CD27+CD95- naive CD8+ T cells expressing CXCR3 (TNR3+). The receptors here all came from a human donor in good health. Some clones in this sample may be carry-over from other donors' samples.

The V and J genes are TRBV28 and TRBJ1-2; the TRBD1 assignment by TCRdb is unverifiable without DNA. The CDR3 is 15 amino acids. CDR1 and CDR2 from the germline V gene are MDHEN and SYDVKM. The CDR3 sequence: CASSLWGTVNYGYTF.

The V gene is TRBV29-1, the J gene TRBJ1-1; as DNA is missing, the TRBD1 call by TCRdb cannot be tested. The germline V gene has CDR1 SQVTM and CDR2 ANQGSEA. The CDR3 is 13 amino acids. CDR3: CSVEEGVRTEAFF.

The chain is built from TRBV12-3 or TRBV12-4 and TRBJ2-1; TCRdb names TRBD2, which stays unverified in the absence of DNA. The CDR3 loop spans 15 amino acids. CDR3: CASRYSGREVYEQFF.

V and J are TRBV7-6 and TRBJ2-1; TCRdb names TRBD1, which stays unverified in the absence of DNA. Germline assignment: CDR1 SGHVS and CDR2 FNYEAQ. The length of the CDR3 is 16 residues. The CDR3 loop is CASSARSRTANNEQFF.

The CDR3: CASSQTAAYEQYF. The J gene is TRBJ2-7, the V gene TRBV7-9. Germline CDR1 and CDR2: SEHNR and FQNEAQ (reference sequence). The CDR3 extends over 13 amino acids.

The gene calls are TRBV6-6 and TRBJ2-1; TCRdb lists TRBD1, though no DNA is available to test this call. Germline V gene sequence: CDR1 MNHNY, CDR2 SVGAGI (reference sequence). The length of the CDR3 is 14 residues. CDR3 amino acids: CASSYRAGTDEQFF.

The chain combines TRBV7-2 with TRBJ1-1; the D call from TCRdb, TRBD1, cannot be confirmed without DNA. Germline V gene lookup returns CDR1 SGHTA and CDR2 FQGNSA. The CDR3 has 15 amino acids. This chain's CDR3 is CASSFSGGRNTEAFF.

The rearrangement joins TRBV27 to TRBJ2-2; lacking DNA, the TRBD2 call made by TCRdb goes unchecked. This CDR3 has 15 amino acids. Germline V gives CDR1 MNHEY, CDR2 SMNVEV (reference sequence). Here the CDR3 reads CASSLEAGVTGELFF.

This chain joins TRBV27 and TRBJ2-5; there is no DNA to check the TCRdb D call of TRBD2. The V gene's germline CDR1 is MNHEY and CDR2 SMNVEV (reference sequence). The CDR3 has 17 residues. The CDR3 is CASSPDGSGRTGKTQYF.

The chain carries TRBV20-1 and TRBJ2-7; checking the TCRdb D call of TRBD1 is not possible without DNA. Germline lookup yields CDR1 DFQATT and CDR2 SNEGSKA (reference sequence). This CDR3 is 13 amino acids long. CDR3 residues: CSARSTGDGEQYF.

The genes are TRBV6-5 and TRBJ2-2; as DNA is missing, the TRBD1 call by TCRdb cannot be tested. The CDR3 runs to 16 residues. Germline V gene lookup returns CDR1 MNHEY and CDR2 SVGAGI. This CDR3 is CASSGQGPGSTGELFF.

The rearrangement joins TRBV12-3 or TRBV12-4 to TRBJ2-2; the D call from TCRdb, TRBD2, cannot be confirmed without DNA. CDR3 length: 13 residues. CDR3 loop: CASIGGYTGELFF.

The chain links TRBV28 to TRBJ2-7; TCRdb returns TRBD2, unconfirmable since there is no DNA. This CDR3 comprises 15 residues. The germline CDR1 and CDR2 sequences are MDHEN and SYDVKM. This CDR3 is CASRTNSGGAYEQYF.

The V gene is TRBV5-1, the J gene TRBJ2-1. This CDR3 has 13 amino acids. The germline V gene encodes CDR1 SGHRS and CDR2 YFSETQ. CDR3 protein: CASSSSTYNEQFF.